One T cell receptor beta chain is described in this entry. Its specificity is not known. The junction shows a germline mismatch at one end, possibly a read error. TCRdb fed the reads into MiXCR, producing one record per CDR3 protein. The sample includes roughly 720,000 distinct CDR3 sequences, approximately 40% of them seen just once. This sample was taken from a study of T cell repertoires in cytomegalovirus infection. Study context: Matching HLA type, along with CMV infection, was indicated by public TCR beta signatures. Study-level results: It was HLA-C-restricted CMV-specific TCR beta clonotypes that dominated the response ex vivo.

In germline, CDR1 is SGHVS, CDR2 FNYEAQ. This CDR3 spans 14 amino acids. Material: PBMCs. The TCR comes from a human donor in good health (CMV status not recorded). Some clones in this sample may be carry-over from other donors' samples. The chain links TRBV7-6 to TRBJ2-7, with 8 bases lining up with TRBD2. CDR3 sequence reads: CASSPGTRGIEPYF. CDR3 nucleotides: TGTGCCAGCAGCCCCGGGACTAGAGGGATCGAGCCGTACTTC.